This T cell receptor beta chain was found in a study of cytomegalovirus exposure and HLA in healthy donors (TCRdb year 2017). With respect to the entire study: According to an earlier analysis of 587 of the donors, 150 million to 200 million T cells yielded 90 million to 130 million unique TCR beta sequences and more than 250 Gb of sequence data. Roughly 300 gigabases of sequencing data and tens of millions of unique TCR sequences made up an early release that covered over 550 HLA-typed donors. Among the roughly 400 genotyped donors, approximately 81% belonged to the genetic ancestry cluster associated with self-reported Caucasian donors. The study was designed to test whether signatures of past pathogen exposure could be identified by cataloging public T cell receptors. The study used immunosequencing to profile the T cell repertoires of several hundred subjects and linked those repertoires to cytomegalovirus serostatus. Along with the approximately 600-subject first cohort, a separate validation cohort of more than 90 different subjects was used. The study combined high-throughput TCR immunosequencing, statistical association of individual TCRs with disease status, and machine learning to predict cytomegalovirus infection status. In a later analysis, previously published TCR beta repertoires from fewer than 750 donors were re-analyzed and high-resolution HLA genotyping was added so that TCR occurrence patterns could be studied. In the later analysis, no new phenotypic data were used to find candidate immune exposures; instead, reliance was placed on TCR beta sequences and their occurrence across donors. An earlier analysis of several hundred of the donors used high-throughput TCR beta sequencing to judge whether each TCR beta V gene segment behaved as functional or pseudogenic. Donor age, sex, ethnicity and CMV serostatus were compiled alongside the repertoire data. A later genetic analysis used genome-wide SNP genotypes for about 65% of the roughly 670 donors, treating that subset as a discovery cohort. Every repertoire in the discovery cohort had been generated on one and the same sequencing platform. Both class I and class II loci were covered by HLA typing, at four-digit resolution. Typing coverage differed by locus: A, B, C, DRB1 and DQB1 were typed in about 620-630 donors, DQA1 in around 500, DPA1 in roughly 590, and DPB1 in approximately 450. Roughly 5 DR-DQ haplotypes were handled as single units for association and clustering because linkage in the cohort was strong. Among about 400 genotyped donors of the cohort, an average of roughly 230,000 unique TCR beta nucleotide sequences was sequenced per donor, of which about 18% were non-productive.

Overall results and qualifications from the work: A cluster of highly shared sequence variants was judged likely to represent a technical artifact of the sequencing pipeline. V-gene and J-gene trimming of TCR beta chains was associated with a missense DCLRE1C variant in a later genetic analysis, and the association was replicated in an independent cohort. Most TCR sequences were seen in very few donors, while some public TCRs were found in many individuals. Linkage disequilibrium might explain the correlated functional status among segregating V segments, but an unknown experimental factor could not be excluded. In an earlier analysis of more than 450 of the donors, most TCR beta V segments were observed in productive rearrangements about 87% or about 30% of the time, broadly matching IMGT annotations. Some IMGT-functional V segments, including TRBV6-2 and TRBV6-3, could not be distinguished by the 87-base-pair reads and were therefore excluded. In both the original and validation cohorts, the classifier was reported to diagnose cytomegalovirus status with high specificity and sensitivity. The authors suggested that the approach could potentially be generalized to other disease states and immunological phenotypes. Compared with equally common non-associated chains, HLA-associated TCR beta chains in a later analysis were more clonally expanded and had lower generation probabilities. Immune exposure information for the cohort was limited to CMV serostatus. The earlier analysis of approximately 560 of the donors excluded around 17 rarely observed V segments, including chromosome 9 orphons, because counts were too low. A further reported finding was that TCR beta sequences accurately predicted the HLA-A and HLA-B alleles for most subjects in the first cohort. Presence/absence analyses assumed roughly uniform sequencing depth across donors, an assumption that may not hold. In this cohort, only TCR beta chains were sequenced, and detectable features were limited by the absence of alpha or paired-chain data. According to a later analysis, most CMV-associated TCR beta chains appeared to be HLA-restricted, and the HLA associations seemed to be driven largely by CMV exposure. Because HLA typing was unavailable for some donors at each locus, only the typed subset was used in association tests. In vitro tests confirmed that a few of the cytomegalovirus-associated TCR beta chains recognize cytomegalovirus antigens. Strong co-occurrence of HLA alleles, especially DR and DQ, made assigning TCR associations to individual alleles difficult. According to a later genetic analysis, donors in an Asian-associated ancestry cluster had fewer N-insertions in productive TCRs than the approximately 710-donor mean. In the study, approximately 160 TCR beta chains were listed as associated with cytomegalovirus. Several of the top co-occurrence clusters appeared to be linked to parvovirus B19, influenza, CMV and Epstein-Barr virus, according to a later analysis. A later analysis found that TCR association rates varied across HLA loci, with DRB1 alleles showing the most associated TCRs and HLA-C alleles the fewest. A later analysis associated about 18,000 TCR beta sequences with specific HLA alleles at a false discovery rate of 0.05.

The method was the immunoSEQ multiplex PCR assay. For the multiplex PCR, a mixture combining 60 forward primers for TCR Vbeta segments and 13 reverse primers for TCR Jbeta segments was used. The CDR3 region of rearranged TCR beta genes was amplified from genomic DNA with a multiplex PCR assay. The amplified TCR beta libraries were sequenced on the Illumina HiSeq System as 87-base-pair reads. From the authors' description of their analysis: A later analysis tallied roughly 76 million unique TCR beta chains across the 610 or so repertoires, and around 10 million of those chains were shared by two or more donors. Raw reads were error-corrected and collapsed into unique sequences with a nearest-neighbor algorithm that merged closely related sequences to remove PCR and sequencing errors. Alignment of CDR3 sequences to IMGT reference sequences was used to assign V, D and J gene segments. For a sequence to be retained, a match of at least six nucleotides was required to both a V gene segment and a J gene segment. A rearrangement counted as productive if the CDR3 had no stop codons and remained in frame with V and J, and every other rearrangement counted as non-productive. CDR3 was defined according to IMGT convention as the region running from the second conserved V-encoded cysteine to the conserved J-encoded phenylalanine. The earlier analysis of approximately 500 of the donors excluded sequences that lacked an unambiguous match to a single V gene segment. An earlier analysis of 550 to 650 of the donors classified V segments as functional when productive rearrangements were above 56.7% and as segregating when the standard deviation between donors was above 5%. A statistical classification framework was developed to diagnose cytomegalovirus status using the catalog of TCR beta chain sequences. V and J gene assignment, in a later analysis, came from comparing TCR nucleotide sequences with IMGT/GENE-DB human TR gene sequences. A later analysis assigned CDR3 sequences and most-parsimonious VDJ recombination scenarios with the TCRdist pipeline. In a later analysis, each TCR beta chain was defined by its CDR3 amino acid sequence together with its V-gene family, and reads without a unique V-gene family were excluded. As a way to deal with suspected cross-contamination and a sequencing artifact, a later analysis dropped 450 to 600 nucleotide sequences that were highly shared and had low generation probability. In a later analysis, a clonal expansion index for each public chain was calculated from normalized within-repertoire ranks of inferred template counts. A later analysis computed generation probabilities with a VDJ recombination model fitted to out-of-frame rearrangements, and checked the results against IGoR. Hypergeometric tests were used in a later analysis to score TCR-TCR, TCR-HLA and TCR-CMV co-occurrence, with a repertoire-size bias correction applied to the TCR pairs. In a later analysis, false discovery rates were estimated by permuting HLA or CMV assignments 20 times. A later analysis grouped co-occurring TCRs with DBSCAN, adding TCRdist sequence similarity when clustering within HLA-allele-positive subsets. Repertoires with fewer than 30,000 or more than 120,000 public chains were left out of co-occurrence clustering, as were a few repertoires with anomalous nucleotide sharing. TCRdb provides this immuneACCESS table in a form limited to in-frame rearrangements. Some clones are lacking; in checked studies, under half of them reflect an unresolved V gene, and why the rest are absent is not known. The V and J calls and clone size come from that table; D and trimming were worked out from the DNA. Here the sample has some 89,000 clones; 78% occur a single time. Together, the top ten hold over 3.5% of the sample.

The cohort consisted of 666 healthy bone marrow donors. Cohort members were all nominally healthy when sampled, although unrecorded immune exposures were likely present. The donor was CMV seropositive and was included in the group of some 290 seropositive cohort members. Every donor gave a peripheral blood sample, and the peripheral blood mononuclear cells from that sample were used for TCR beta sequencing. The Qiagen DNeasy Blood Extraction Kit was used to extract genomic DNA from the blood cell samples. Concerning this clone itself: Its antigen has not been determined. Per-base qualities were not stored, and no clone one base away is much larger.

CDR1 and CDR2 are drawn from the germline V gene (reference sequence): LNHDA, SQIVND. Measured from the cysteine to the phenylalanine, the CDR3 is 14 residues long. Kept here is only the CDR3 DNA, which spans 42 bases and is read in frame from base 1. Trimming at the junction amounts to 8 bases on V and 2 bases on J, and the germline ends lie 16 bases apart. The V gene is TRBV19 and the J gene is TRBJ2-7; the D segment could be TRBD1, given 6 matching bases. Sequencing input: PBMCs. This receptor was identified in a woman between 40 and 55 years old in good health and CMV-seropositive. The CDR3 here reads CASRGQSPPYEQYF. The nucleotide sequence reads TGTGCCAGTCGAGGACAGTCTCCTCCCTACGAGCAGTACTTC.